This TCR beta chain was sequenced in a study of CD8+CD57+ T cells in acquired aplastic anemia. Study at large: Sorted CD4+ plus CD8+ cells gave DNA averaging about 3.2 ug. Findings and caveats of the study: Both patients and controls carried the same twenty-nine CD8+ CDR3 sequences. Significance was not reached for CD8+ Simpson's diversity between patients and controls.

Details on this clonotype: Its cognate antigen is unknown.

The template for TCR beta VDJ and CDR3 sequence profiling was genomic DNA. TCRdb reprocessed the reads via MiXCR and lists one record per CDR3 protein. The sample includes 200,000 or so distinct CDR3 sequences, roughly 60% of them seen just once. Patients picked for sequencing had shown CD8+CD57+ cell expansion detected by flow cytometry. All participating patients were living with severe acquired aplastic anemia. Sequenced: sorted CD4+, CD8+, or CD8+CD57+ T cells (not recorded which) from PBMCs. The receptor was isolated from a human donor with aplastic anemia.

The CDR3 nucleotides are TGTGCCAGTAGGGGGGGACTTTTACAAGAGACCCAGTACTTC. Encoded protein: CASRGGLLQETQYF. The chain carries TRBV19 and TRBJ2-5; D is possibly TRBD2 (6 bases). Between the trimmed V and J ends, which lost 6 bases and 2 bases, there was a span of 13 bases. CDR3 size: 14 residues. CDR1 and CDR2 from the germline V gene are LNHDA and SQIVND (reference sequence).